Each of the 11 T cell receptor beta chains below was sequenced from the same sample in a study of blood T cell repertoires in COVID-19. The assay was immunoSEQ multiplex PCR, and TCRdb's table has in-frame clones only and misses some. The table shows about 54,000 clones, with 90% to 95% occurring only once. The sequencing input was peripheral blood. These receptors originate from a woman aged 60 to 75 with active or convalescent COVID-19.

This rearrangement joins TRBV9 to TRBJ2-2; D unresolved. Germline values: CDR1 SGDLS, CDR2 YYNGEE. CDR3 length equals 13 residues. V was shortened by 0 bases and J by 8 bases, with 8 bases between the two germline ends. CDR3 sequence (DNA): TGTGCCAGCAGCGTAGCTAGTTCGGGGGAGCTGTTTTTT. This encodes CASSVASSGELFF.

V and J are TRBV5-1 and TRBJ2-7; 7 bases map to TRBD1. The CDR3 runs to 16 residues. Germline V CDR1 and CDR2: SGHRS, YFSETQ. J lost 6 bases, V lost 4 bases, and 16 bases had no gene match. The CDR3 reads CASSPRQGLGFFEQYF. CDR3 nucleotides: TGCGCCAGCAGCCCGCGACAGGGATTGGGGTTTTTCGAGCAGTACTTC.

CDR3 coding DNA: TGTGCCTGGAGTCACTCAGGGTGGTATGGCTACACCTTC. Amino acids: CAWSHSGWYGYTF. J is TRBJ1-2 and V is TRBV30, with D maybe TRBD1 (5 bases). Germline V gives CDR1 GTSNPN, CDR2 SVGIG (reference sequence). V was clipped by 2 bases and J by 5 bases, with 12 bases between them. This CDR3 spans 13 amino acids.

The CDR3 here is CSVEGTGIYGYTF. In DNA form, the CDR3 reads TGCAGCGTTGAAGGGACAGGAATCTATGGCTACACCTTC. This chain joins TRBV29-1 and TRBJ1-2; 7 bases line up with TRBD1. After removal of 1 base from V and 4 bases from J, the junction contained 3 bases not matched to a gene. CDR1 SQVTM and CDR2 ANQGSEA come from the germline V gene. This CDR3 region has 13 residues.

The DNA of the CDR3 is TGTGCCAGCAGCTTGTGGCAGGGGGGAGAGACCCAGTACTTC. It codes for CASSLWQGGETQYF. The chain combines TRBV5-6 with TRBJ2-5; D possibly corresponds to TRBD1 (7 bases). The V gene lost 1 base and the J gene lost 4 bases, with 11 bases spanning the gap. Looked up from germline, CDR1 is SGHDT and CDR2 is YYEEEE. This CDR3 is 14 amino acids long.

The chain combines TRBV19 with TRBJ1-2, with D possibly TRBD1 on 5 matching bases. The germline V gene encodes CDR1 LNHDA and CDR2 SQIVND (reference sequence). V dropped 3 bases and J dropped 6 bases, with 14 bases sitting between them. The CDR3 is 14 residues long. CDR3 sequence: CASSISQGVNGYTF. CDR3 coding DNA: TGTGCCAGTAGTATTTCCCAGGGCGTGAATGGCTACACCTTC.

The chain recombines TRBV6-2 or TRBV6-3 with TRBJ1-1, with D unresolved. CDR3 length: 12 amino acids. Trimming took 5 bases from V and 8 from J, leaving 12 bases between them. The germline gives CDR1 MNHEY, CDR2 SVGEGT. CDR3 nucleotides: TGTGCCAGCAGTAACAAACACGGGGAAGCTTTCTTT. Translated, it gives CASSNKHGEAFF.

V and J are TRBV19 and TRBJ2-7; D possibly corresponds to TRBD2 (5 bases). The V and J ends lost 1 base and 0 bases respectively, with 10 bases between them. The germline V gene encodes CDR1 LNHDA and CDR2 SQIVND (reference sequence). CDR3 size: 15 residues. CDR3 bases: TGTGCCAGTAGTATAGTTCTAGGGAGCTCCTACGAGCAGTACTTC. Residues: CASSIVLGSSYEQYF.

The CDR3 DNA reads as TGTGCCAGCAGTTTAACCGGGAAGGTTACTGAAGCTTTCTTT. It encodes CASSLTGKVTEAFF. V is TRBV28 and J is TRBJ1-1; D is uncertain. V was trimmed by 2 bases and J by 5 bases, leaving 12 bases between them. The CDR3 length is 14 residues. Germline CDR1 reads MDHEN; CDR2 reads SYDVKM.

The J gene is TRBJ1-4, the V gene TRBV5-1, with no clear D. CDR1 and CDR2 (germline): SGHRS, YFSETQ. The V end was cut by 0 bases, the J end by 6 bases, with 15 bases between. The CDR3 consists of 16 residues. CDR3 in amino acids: CASSLALRGGDEKLFF. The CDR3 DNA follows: TGCGCCAGCAGCTTGGCGTTACGGGGAGGAGATGAAAAACTGTTTTTT. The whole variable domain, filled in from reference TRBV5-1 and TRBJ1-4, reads KAGVTQTPRYLIKTRGQQVTLSCSPISGHRSVSWYQQTPGQGLQFLFEYFSETQRNKGNFPGRFSGRQFSNSRSEMNVSTLELGDSALYLCASSLALRGGDEKLFFGSGTQLSVL.

The CDR3 region is CASSLRPGVGEQFF. The CDR3 region has the DNA TGTGCCAGCAGTTTACGGCCAGGGGTGGGTGAGCAGTTCTTC. The rearrangement joins TRBV27 to TRBJ2-1; weak D call: TRBD1 (6 bases). The germline CDR1 and CDR2 sequences are MNHEY and SMNVEV (reference sequence). This CDR3 is built from 14 residues. Trimming shortened V by 2 bases and J by 9 bases, and 14 bases separated the two germline ends.